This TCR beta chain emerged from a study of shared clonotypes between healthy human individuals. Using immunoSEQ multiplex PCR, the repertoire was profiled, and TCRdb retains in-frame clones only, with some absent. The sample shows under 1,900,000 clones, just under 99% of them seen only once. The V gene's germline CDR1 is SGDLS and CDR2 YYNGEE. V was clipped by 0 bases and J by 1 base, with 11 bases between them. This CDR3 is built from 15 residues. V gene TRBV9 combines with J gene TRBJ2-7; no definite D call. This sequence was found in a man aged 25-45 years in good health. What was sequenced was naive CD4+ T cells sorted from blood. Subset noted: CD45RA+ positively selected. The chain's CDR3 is CASSVGVGRSYEQYF. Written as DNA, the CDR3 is TGTGCCAGCAGCGTAGGGGTAGGTAGGTCCTACGAGCAGTACTTC. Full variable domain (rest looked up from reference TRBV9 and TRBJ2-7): DSGVTQTPKHLITATGQRVTLRCSPRSGDLSVYWYQQSLDQGLQFLIQYYNGEERAKGNILERFSAQQFPDLHSELNLSSLELGDSALYFCASSVGVGRSYEQYFGPGTRLTVT.